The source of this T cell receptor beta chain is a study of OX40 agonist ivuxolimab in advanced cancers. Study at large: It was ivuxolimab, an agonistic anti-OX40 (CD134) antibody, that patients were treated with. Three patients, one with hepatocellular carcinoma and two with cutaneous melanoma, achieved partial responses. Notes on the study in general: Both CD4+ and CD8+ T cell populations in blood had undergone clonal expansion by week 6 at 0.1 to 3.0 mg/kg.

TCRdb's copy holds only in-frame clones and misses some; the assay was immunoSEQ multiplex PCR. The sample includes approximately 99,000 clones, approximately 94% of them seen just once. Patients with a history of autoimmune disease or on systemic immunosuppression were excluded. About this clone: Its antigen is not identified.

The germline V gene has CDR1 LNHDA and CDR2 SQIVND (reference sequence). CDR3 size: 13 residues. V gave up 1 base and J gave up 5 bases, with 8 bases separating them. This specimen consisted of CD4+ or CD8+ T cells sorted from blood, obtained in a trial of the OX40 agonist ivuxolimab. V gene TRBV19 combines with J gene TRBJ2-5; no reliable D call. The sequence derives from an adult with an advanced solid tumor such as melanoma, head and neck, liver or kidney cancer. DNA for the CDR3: TGTGCCAGTAGTATAGGTAACCGGGAGACCCAGTACTTC. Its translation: CASSIGNRETQYF.